This entry describes one T cell receptor (beta chain). The sample holds a few counts of this clone. Its cognate antigen has yet to be identified. It has no much larger one-base neighbor in the sample; base qualities were not kept. Libraries were built with the immunoSEQ multiplex PCR assay. A mixture of 60 forward primers for TCR Vbeta segments and 13 reverse primers for TCR Jbeta segments was used in the multiplex PCR. Amplification of the CDR3 region of rearranged TCR beta genes was performed with a multiplex PCR assay on genomic DNA. The amplified TCR beta libraries were sequenced on the Illumina HiSeq System as 87-base-pair reads. The authors' analysis ran thus. A later analysis tallied around 80 million unique TCR beta chains across the 700 or so repertoires, and about 10 million of those chains were shared by two or more donors. To remove PCR and sequencing errors, raw reads were error-corrected and collapsed into unique sequences using a nearest-neighbor algorithm that merged closely related sequences. V, D and J gene segments were assigned by aligning CDR3 sequences to IMGT reference sequences. Each retained sequence needed at least a six-nucleotide match to both a V gene segment and a J gene segment. A rearrangement counted as productive if the CDR3 had no stop codons and remained in frame with V and J, and every other rearrangement counted as non-productive. Following IMGT convention, CDR3 was defined as the stretch from the second conserved V-encoded cysteine up to the conserved J-encoded phenylalanine. The earlier analysis of about 610 of the donors excluded any sequence lacking an unambiguous match to a single V gene segment. In an earlier analysis of about 590 of the donors, a V segment was called functional when productive rearrangements were above 56.7%, and segregating when the standard deviation between donors exceeded 5%. A statistical classification framework was built to diagnose cytomegalovirus status from the catalog of TCR beta chain sequences. In a later analysis, TCR nucleotide sequences were compared against IMGT/GENE-DB human TR gene sequences so that V and J genes could be assigned. The TCRdist pipeline was used in a later analysis to assign CDR3 sequences and most-parsimonious VDJ recombination scenarios. In a later analysis, every TCR beta chain was defined by the combination of its CDR3 amino acid sequence and its V-gene family, and reads without a unique V-gene family were dropped. In a later analysis, approximately 640 highly shared, low-generation-probability nucleotide sequences were removed to address suspected cross-contamination and a sequencing artifact. A later analysis calculated a clonal expansion index for each public chain from normalized within-repertoire ranks of inferred template counts. Generation probabilities in a later analysis came from a VDJ recombination model fitted to out-of-frame rearrangements, and those results were checked against IGoR. Hypergeometric tests were used in a later analysis to score TCR-TCR, TCR-HLA and TCR-CMV co-occurrence, with a repertoire-size bias correction applied to the TCR pairs. To estimate false discovery rates, a later analysis permuted the HLA or CMV assignments 20 times. In a later analysis, co-occurring TCRs were grouped using DBSCAN, and TCRdist sequence similarity was added for clustering within HLA-allele-positive subsets. For co-occurrence clustering, repertoires with fewer than 30,000 or more than 120,000 public chains were excluded, along with four to six repertoires with anomalous nucleotide sharing. TCRdb obtained this table from immuneACCESS and retained in-frame rearrangements with V and J assigned. These tables miss some clones; where compared with another copy, unresolved V genes account for less than half of the shortfall, and the remainder is unexplained. D and trimming were read from the DNA, whereas the V and J calls and clone size are those reported in that table. This sample lists 95,000 to 150,000 clones; roughly 85% were detected once. More than 3.5% of the sample goes to the ten largest clones.

This entry comes from a study of cytomegalovirus exposure and HLA in healthy donors (TCRdb year 2017). For the wider study: An earlier analysis of roughly 500 of the donors reported 250 to 300 Gb of sequence data and 95 million to 120 million unique TCR beta sequences obtained from approximately 180 million T cells. Roughly 310 gigabases of sequencing data and approximately 85 million unique TCR sequences were included in an early release covering 550 to 800 HLA-typed donors. Among the roughly 390 genotyped donors, approximately 81% belonged to the genetic ancestry cluster associated with self-reported Caucasian donors. The study aimed to test whether cataloging public T cell receptors could reveal signatures of past pathogen exposure. The T cell repertoires of roughly 660 subjects were profiled by immunosequencing and related to cytomegalovirus serostatus. A separate validation cohort of some 130 different subjects was used in addition to the 666-subject first cohort. High-throughput TCR immunosequencing, statistical association of individual TCRs with disease status, and machine learning were combined to predict cytomegalovirus infection status. In a later analysis, previously published TCR beta repertoires from about 640 donors were re-analyzed and high-resolution HLA genotyping was added so that TCR occurrence patterns could be studied. The later analysis used no new phenotypic data to find candidate immune exposures, relying instead on TCR beta sequences and their occurrence across donors. To decide whether each TCR beta V gene segment behaved as functional or pseudogenic, an earlier analysis of some 580 of the donors relied on high-throughput TCR beta sequencing. Alongside the repertoire data, information on donor age, sex, ethnicity and CMV serostatus was compiled. A later genetic analysis used genome-wide SNP genotypes for about three fifths of the roughly 700 donors, treating that subset as a discovery cohort. Every discovery cohort repertoire had been produced on one sequencing platform. Both class I and class II loci were covered by HLA typing, at four-digit resolution. Typing coverage differed by locus: A, B, C, DRB1 and DQB1 were typed in roughly 620-630 donors, DQA1 in about 550, DPA1 in around 580, and DPB1 in just under 480. A few DR-DQ haplotypes were handled as single units for association and clustering because linkage in the cohort was strong. Among several hundred genotyped donors of the cohort, an average of approximately 240,000 unique TCR beta nucleotide sequences was sequenced per donor, of which roughly 18% were non-productive. The research as a whole found: Correlated functional status among segregating V segments might be attributable to linkage disequilibrium, but an unknown experimental factor could not be ruled out. The study listed approximately 160 TCR beta chains as associated with cytomegalovirus. Broadly in line with IMGT annotations, most TCR beta V segments showed up in productive rearrangements about 90% or about 30% of the time in an earlier analysis of several hundred of the donors. In a later genetic analysis, a missense DCLRE1C variant was associated with V-gene and J-gene trimming of TCR beta chains, and the association was replicated in an independent cohort. It was suggested by the authors that the approach could potentially be generalized to other disease states and immunological phenotypes. Only TCR beta chains were sequenced in this cohort, and the absence of alpha or paired-chain data limited detectable features. A further reported finding was that TCR beta sequences accurately predicted the HLA-A and HLA-B alleles for most subjects in the first cohort. A later analysis found that most CMV-associated TCR beta chains appeared HLA-restricted, with HLA associations seemingly driven largely by CMV exposure. Assigning TCR associations to individual alleles was difficult when HLA alleles, especially DR and DQ, strongly co-occurred. In a later analysis, TCR association rates were found to vary across HLA loci, with the most associated TCRs seen for DRB1 alleles and the fewest for HLA-C alleles. Over 15 rarely observed V segments, including chromosome 9 orphons, were excluded from the earlier analysis of approximately 600 of the donors because counts were too low. Presence/absence analyses assumed roughly uniform sequencing depth across donors, an assumption that may not hold. In vitro tests confirmed that a few of the cytomegalovirus-associated TCR beta chains recognize cytomegalovirus antigens. While some public TCRs were present in many individuals, most TCR sequences turned up only very rarely across donors. Because some donors lacked HLA typing at each locus, the association tests relied only on the typed subset. A later analysis associated 16,951 TCR beta sequences with specific HLA alleles at a false discovery rate of 0.05. A group of highly shared sequence variants was considered likely to be a technical artifact of the sequencing pipeline. According to a later analysis, parvovirus B19, influenza, CMV and Epstein-Barr virus appeared linked to several top co-occurrence clusters. The only immune exposure information available for the cohort was CMV serostatus. Cytomegalovirus status was reported to be diagnosed by the classifier with high specificity and sensitivity in both the original and validation cohorts. In a later genetic analysis, fewer N-insertions in productive TCRs were reported among donors in an Asian-associated ancestry cluster than the roughly 670-donor mean. In a later analysis, HLA-associated TCR beta chains were found to be more clonally expanded and to have lower generation probabilities than equally common non-associated chains.

In total, fewer than 750 healthy bone marrow donors made up the cohort. Cohort members were all nominally healthy when sampled, although unrecorded immune exposures were likely present. The donor tested CMV seropositive, placing the donor among the 310 or so seropositive members of the cohort. A peripheral blood sample was provided by each donor, and peripheral blood mononuclear cells were used for TCR beta sequencing. The Qiagen DNeasy Blood Extraction Kit was used to extract genomic DNA from the blood cell samples. The sequence was obtained from a woman in her thirties or forties in good health and CMV-seropositive. What was sequenced was PBMCs.

The nucleotide sequence is given as TGTGCCAGCAGCTTAGGCCTAGGGGCATCATACGAGCAGTACTTC. Translated, this is CASSLGLGASYEQYF. Recombination joined TRBV7-8 with TRBJ2-7; 5 matching bases give a weak D call of TRBD1. The CDR3 runs 15 amino acids, cysteine and phenylalanine included. The read is trimmed to its CDR3 DNA, 45 bases read in frame from base 1. V is cut by 1 base and J by 4 bases, and the space between the germline ends is 14 bases. In the germline V gene, CDR1 corresponds to SGHVS and CDR2 to FQNEAQ. Where the CDR3 stops, the reference TRBV7-8 and TRBJ2-7 genes take over; the full variable domain is GAGVSQSPRYKVAKRGQDVALRCDPISGHVSLFWYQQALGQGPEFLTYFQNEAQLDKSGLPSDRFFAERPEGSVSTLKIQRTQQEDSAVYLCASSLGLGASYEQYFGPGTRLTVT.